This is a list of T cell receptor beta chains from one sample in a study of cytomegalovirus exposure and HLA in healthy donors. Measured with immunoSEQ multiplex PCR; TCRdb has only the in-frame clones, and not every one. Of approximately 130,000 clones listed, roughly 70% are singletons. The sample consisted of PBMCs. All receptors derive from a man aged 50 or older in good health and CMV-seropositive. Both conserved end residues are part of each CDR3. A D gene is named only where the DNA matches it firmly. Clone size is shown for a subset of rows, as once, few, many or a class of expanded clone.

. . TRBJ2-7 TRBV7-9 TGTGCCAGCAGCTTTACCCAGGGGTCCCACGAGCAGTACTTC CASSFTQGSHEQYF
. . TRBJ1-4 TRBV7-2 TGTGCCAGCAGCCTATGGAGGACAGCTGATGAAAAACTGTTTTTT CASSLWRTADEKLFF
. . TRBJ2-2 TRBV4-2 TGTGCCAGCAGCCAAGATGCGGGTATCACCGGGGAGCTGTTTTTT CASSQDAGITGELFF
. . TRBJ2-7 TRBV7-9 TGTTCCAGCAGCGCTAGCATGACTAATCCCTGGGAGCAGTACTTC CSSSASMTNPWEQYF
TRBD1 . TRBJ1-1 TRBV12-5 TGTGCTAGTTCTCTCGGGACAGGATACACTGAAGCTTTCTTT CASSLGTGYTEAFF
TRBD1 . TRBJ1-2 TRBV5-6 TGTGCCAGCAGCTTGGACAGGGGGCTTGATGGCTACACCTTC CASSLDRGLDGYTF
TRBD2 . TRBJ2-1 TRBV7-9 TGTGCCAGCAGCTTAGCGGGGGGGGATGAGCAGTTCTTC CASSLAGGDEQFF
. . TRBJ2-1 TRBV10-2 TGCGCCAGCGGGGACTCTACTCCTGAGCAGTTCTTC CASGDSTPEQFF
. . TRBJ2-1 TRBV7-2 TGTGCCAGCAGCTTCGGTGGGACATACAATGAGCAGTTCTTC CASSFGGTYNEQFF
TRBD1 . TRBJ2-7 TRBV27 TGTGCCAGCAGTTTATGGGACAGACACTACGAGCAGTACTTC CASSLWDRHYEQYF
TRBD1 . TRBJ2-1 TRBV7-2 TGTGCCAGCAGCTTACAGGGGGCGCCTCTAAATGAGCAGTTCTTC CASSLQGAPLNEQFF
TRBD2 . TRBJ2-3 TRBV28 TGTGCCAGCATCGGCGGGAGTGGTACTACGCAGTATTTT CASIGGSGTTQYF
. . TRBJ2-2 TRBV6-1 TGTGCCAGCAGTCCTCGAGGGGGAGGGACCGGGGAGCTGTTTTTT CASSPRGGGTGELFF
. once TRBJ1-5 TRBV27 TGTGCCAGCAGTTACCAGGGCAGTCAGCCCCAGCATTTT CASSYQGSQPQHF
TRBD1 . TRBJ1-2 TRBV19 TGTGCCAGTAGTATCCGGACAGGGGAAAATGGCTACACCTTC CASSIRTGENGYTF
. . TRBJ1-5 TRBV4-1 TGCGCCAGCAGCCAAGAGCAGGTCTTGGGCGGCAATCAGCCCCAGCATTTT CASSQEQVLGGNQPQHF
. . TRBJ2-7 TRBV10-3 TGTGCCATCAGTGGCCGGGACGAGCAGTACTTC CAISGRDEQYF